One sample yielded the 9 T cell receptor beta chains listed below, sequenced in a study of metastatic and nonmetastatic thyroid tumors. No treatment had been given to any patient before thyroid surgery. Via MiXCR, TCRdb re-called the PCR reads. The profile shows 4,000 to 5,000 clones, approximately 30% of them singletons. The material sequenced was adjacent normal tissue. The source of these receptors is a female donor with papillary thyroid cancer or a benign thyroid nodule (not recorded which). Some clones in this sample may be carry-over from other donors' samples.

Here the CDR3 reads CSPQGEGGYGYTF. The CDR3 DNA is TGCAGTCCCCAGGGGGAGGGTGGCTATGGCTACACCTTC. The chain is built from TRBV20-1 and TRBJ1-2, with TRBD1 matching 7 bases. Germline trimming cut 8 bases from V and 4 bases from J; bases unmatched to any gene: 10. The CDR3 is 13 amino acids. CDR1 is DFQATT, CDR2 SNEGSKA, per germline (reference sequence).

This chain uses TRBV18 with TRBJ2-3; D might be TRBD2 (6 bases). The CDR3 length is 14 residues. V dropped 8 bases and J dropped 3 bases, with 15 bases sitting between them. The germline gives CDR1 KGHSH, CDR2 LQKENI. The CDR3: CASPPMGRTDTQYF. Written as DNA, the CDR3 is TGTGCCAGCCCCCCTATGGGGAGGACAGATACGCAGTATTTT.

The chain employs TRBV6-1 and TRBJ2-7; weak D call: TRBD1 (5 bases). The CDR3 has 17 residues. In germline, CDR1 is MNHNS, CDR2 SASEGT. Deletions cut 5 bases from V and 3 bases from J, with 23 bases between. CDR3 residues: CASSSLRGGIRDYEQYF. CDR3 coding DNA: TGTGCCAGCAGTTCGTTAAGGGGCGGTATCAGGGACTACGAGCAGTACTTC.

This clone rates as medium-sized. V is TRBV7-3 and J is TRBJ2-3; D may be TRBD1 or TRBD2 (6 bases each). The V and J ends lost 6 bases and 6 bases respectively, with 16 bases between them. From germline, CDR1 is SGHTA and CDR2 FQGTGA. This CDR3 has 14 amino acids. The CDR3 spells CASSDGGRGDTQYF. CDR3 nucleotides: TGTGCCAGCAGTGACGGGGGAAGGGGGGATACGCAGTATTTT.

About this clone itself: Germline is not matched at one junction end, which may reflect a read error. The chain couples TRBV2 to TRBJ1-1; the D gene is possibly TRBD1 (6 bases). The CDR3 runs to 13 residues. Germline V lookup: CDR1 SNHLY, CDR2 FYNNEI. As DNA, the CDR3 is TGTGCCAGCAGTTATAGGGGGAACACCGAAGCTTTCTTT. It is translated as CASSYRGNTEAFF.

The J gene is TRBJ2-3, the V gene TRBV2, with D unresolved. Trimming took off 9 bases at V and 4 bases at J, with 17 bases between the two ends. CDR1 is SNHLY, CDR2 FYNNEI, per germline. This CDR3 is built from 14 residues. CDR3 region: CAREISRGADTQYF. CDR3 coding DNA: TGTGCCAGGGAGATCTCCCGAGGCGCAGATACGCAGTATTTT.

The chain has TRBV20-1 and TRBJ2-7, with D possibly being TRBD1 or TRBD2 (5 bases each). The CDR3 extends over 12 amino acids. In germline, CDR1 is DFQATT, CDR2 SNEGSKA (reference sequence). The germline V and J ends were trimmed by 6 bases and 9 bases, with 18 bases remaining between them. The CDR3 here is CSAWDLVVGQYF. CDR3 nucleotides: TGCAGTGCCTGGGACCTAGTCGTGGGGCAGTACTTC.

Ten or more counts support this clone. This rearrangement joins TRBV7-9 to TRBJ1-5, with D maybe TRBD1 (6 bases). This CDR3 has 14 residues. Trimming cost V 4 bases and J 6 bases, with 13 bases left between them. Germline V gene lookup returns CDR1 SEHNR and CDR2 FQNEAQ (reference sequence). The chain's CDR3 is CASSSGALGQPQHF. The DNA of the CDR3 is TGTGCCAGCAGCTCGGGGGCGCTTGGTCAGCCCCAGCATTTT.

The chain employs TRBV2 and TRBJ2-7; possible D gene TRBD1, 6 bases. This CDR3 has 13 amino acids. Germline loops: CDR1 SNHLY, CDR2 FYNNEI. Trimming cost V 6 bases and J 0 bases, with 9 bases left between them. The CDR3 DNA sequence: TGTGCCAGCAGCCGGGACAACTCCTACGAGCAGTACTTC. This codes for CASSRDNSYEQYF.